The 29 T cell receptor beta chains presented below share a single source sample, sequenced in a study of cytomegalovirus exposure and HLA in healthy donors. With 60 Vbeta and 13 Jbeta primers, the PCR was carried out. Produced via immunoSEQ multiplex PCR; TCRdb's table is partial and in-frame only. The sample lists under 250,000 clones; about 80% were seen once. Sequenced input: PBMCs. The receptors here all came from a man in his thirties or forties in good health and CMV-seronegative.

This clone was counted a single time. The J gene is TRBJ2-3, the V gene TRBV11-2; TRBD2 matches 7 bases. This CDR3 region has 15 residues. V was pared by 2 bases and J by 2 bases, with 4 bases of the junction left unmatched. Germline V gene sequence: CDR1 SGHAT, CDR2 FQNNGV. CDR3 DNA: TGTGCCAGCAGCTTACTAGCGGAACTCACAGATACGCAGTATTTT. Translated: CASSLLAELTDTQYF.

The chain recombines TRBV5-1 with TRBJ1-1, with D perhaps TRBD1 (6 bases). Germline values: CDR1 SGHRS, CDR2 YFSETQ. Trimming took 1 base from V and 1 from J, leaving 8 bases between them. This CDR3 is built from 14 residues. CDR3 nucleotides: TGCGCCAGCAGCTTGACACAGGGGAACACTGAAGCTTTCTTT. It encodes CASSLTQGNTEAFF.

This chain uses TRBV19 with TRBJ1-1; a weak D match, TRBD1 (6 bases). Germline-derived CDR1 and CDR2 are LNHDA and SQIVND (reference sequence). The V end lost 4 bases, the J end lost 4 bases, and 10 bases lay between the germline ends. The CDR3 has 13 amino acids. The CDR3 nucleotides are TGTGCCAGTAGTAAGGACAGCGGCACTGAAGCTTTCTTT. Protein sequence: CASSKDSGTEAFF.

This chain's CDR3 is CASSPGTSGERAYEQYF. CDR3 DNA sequence: TGTGCCAGCAGCCCGGGGACTAGCGGGGAACGAGCCTACGAGCAGTACTTC. The J gene is TRBJ2-7, the V gene TRBV5-4; TRBD2 matches at 13 bases. There are 17 residues in the CDR3. Germline CDR1 is SGHNT and CDR2 is YYREEE (reference sequence). Losses at the gene ends were 4 bases for V and 2 bases for J; bases not matched to a gene: 9. The full variable domain, in which reference TRBV5-4 and TRBJ2-7 provide the parts outside the CDR3, is ETGVTQSPTHLIKTRGQQVTLRCSSQSGHNTVSWYQQALGQGPQFIFQYYREEENGRGNFPPRFSGLQFPNYSSELNVNALELDDSALYLCASSPGTSGERAYEQYFGPGTRLTVT.

The chain combines TRBV2 with TRBJ1-5, with D possibly being TRBD1 (6 bases). The V gene's germline CDR1 is SNHLY and CDR2 FYNNEI. This CDR3 has 14 amino acids. The ends were cut back, 6 bases at V and 3 bases at J, with 12 bases in the middle. CDR3 nucleotide sequence: TGTGCCAGCAGGACGGACAGATCCAATCAGCCCCAGCATTTT. Translated, it gives CASRTDRSNQPQHF.

This chain connects TRBV13 to TRBJ2-1, with 14 bases identical to TRBD2. This CDR3 spans 18 amino acids. J was trimmed by 4 bases and V by 3 bases; bases with no gene match: 8. Germline V gene lookup returns CDR1 PRHDT and CDR2 FYEKMQ (reference sequence). As DNA, the CDR3 is TGTGCCAGCAGCTTCGGGACTAGCGGGAGTGCTTTTTACAATGAGCAGTTCTTC. Translated: CASSFGTSGSAFYNEQFF. Variable domain in full (rest from reference TRBV13 and TRBJ2-1): AAGVIQSPRHLIKEKRETATLKCYPIPRHDTVYWYQQGPGQDPQFLISFYEKMQSDKGSIPDRFSAQQFSDYHSELNMSSLELGDSALYFCASSFGTSGSAFYNEQFFGPGTRLTVL.

Written as DNA, the CDR3 is TGTGCCAGCAGCGCCAGGACAGCTAGCACAGATACGCAGTATTTT. Translation gives CASSARTASTDTQYF. This sequence joins TRBV11-2 and TRBJ2-3; D might be TRBD1 (6 bases). V gave up 5 bases and J gave up 0 bases, with 12 bases separating them. The CDR3 contains 15 residues. Germline CDR1 and CDR2: SGHAT and FQNNGV. The full variable domain, its missing parts supplied by reference TRBV11-2 and TRBJ2-3, is EAGVAQSPRYKIIEKRQSVAFWCNPISGHATLYWYQQILGQGPKLLIQFQNNGVVDDSQLPKDRFSAERLKGVDSTLKIQPAKLEDSAVYLCASSARTASTDTQYFGPGTRLTVL.

This clone was observed once. This chain uses TRBV2 with TRBJ1-2; D unresolved. Germline CDR1 and CDR2: SNHLY and FYNNEI. This CDR3 spans 14 amino acids. V gave up 2 bases and J gave up 4 bases, with 11 bases separating them. CDR3 amino acids: CASSEFGETYGYTF. The CDR3 DNA is TGTGCCAGCAGTGAATTCGGGGAAACCTATGGCTACACCTTC.

V and J are TRBV2 and TRBJ2-3; 9 positions agree with TRBD2. V shed 1 base, J shed 3 bases, and the junction held 2 bases outside the gene matches. CDR1 is SNHLY, CDR2 FYNNEI, per germline. The CDR3 has 15 residues. CDR3 bases: TGTGCCAGCAGTGAAGTCCTAGCGGGGACAGATACGCAGTATTTT. Its protein is CASSEVLAGTDTQYF.

The chain has TRBV7-9 and TRBJ2-5; the match to TRBD2 covers 7 bases. CDR1 is SEHNR and CDR2 is FQNEAQ in the germline V gene (reference sequence). After removal of 1 base from V and 2 bases from J, the junction contained 7 bases not matched to a gene. This CDR3 has 16 residues. Written as DNA, the CDR3 is TGTGCCAGCAGCTTAGGGAGGTCTAGCGGACAAGAGACCCAGTACTTC. Amino acid sequence: CASSLGRSSGQETQYF.

This clone was picked up one time. This chain uses TRBV5-1 with TRBJ2-1; TRBD2 matches 8 bases. Germline assignment: CDR1 SGHRS and CDR2 YFSETQ. The length of the CDR3 is 15 residues. The ends lost 2 bases at V and 9 bases at J; junction bases unmatched: 10. The chain's CDR3 is CASSFQREMRGEQFF. CDR3 sequence (DNA): TGCGCCAGCAGCTTCCAGCGGGAGATGCGGGGTGAGCAGTTCTTC. Together with reference TRBV5-1 and TRBJ2-1, the CDR3 gives the full variable domain: KAGVTQTPRYLIKTRGQQVTLSCSPISGHRSVSWYQQTPGQGLQFLFEYFSETQRNKGNFPGRFSGRQFSNSRSEMNVSTLELGDSALYLCASSFQREMRGEQFFGPGTRLTVL.

This clone was seen more than once but under ten times. As DNA, the CDR3 is TGTGCCAGCAGTTTACTCGGGCTAGCGGGAGTAGCGAGCGAGCAGTACTTC. Its translation: CASSLLGLAGVASEQYF. J is TRBJ2-7 and V is TRBV27; TRBD2 agrees at 10 bases. There are 17 residues in the CDR3. J gave up 6 bases and V 2 bases, and 13 bases lay outside the gene matches. The germline CDR1 and CDR2 sequences are MNHEY and SMNVEV (reference sequence).

V gene TRBV27 combines with J gene TRBJ2-7; D may be TRBD1 (5 bases). V was cut by 3 bases and J by 4 bases, with 13 bases left in between. This CDR3 contains 14 residues. Germline V lookup: CDR1 MNHEY, CDR2 SMNVEV (reference sequence). In DNA form, the CDR3 reads TGTGCCAGCAGTTTTACACAGGACGTGTACGAGCAGTACTTC. Amino acid sequence: CASSFTQDVYEQYF.

The rearrangement joins TRBV10-3 to TRBJ2-1, with 13 positions matching TRBD2. This CDR3 is 13 amino acids long. V dropped 11 bases and J dropped 9; count of bases not matched to a gene: 7. Germline V gene lookup returns CDR1 ENHRY and CDR2 SYGVKD. CDR3: CAFGLAGVGEQFF. In DNA, the CDR3 is TGTGCCTTTGGACTAGCGGGAGTTGGTGAGCAGTTCTTC.

The V gene is TRBV7-8, the J gene TRBJ2-3, with D perhaps matching TRBD1 (6 bases). Trimming removed 5 bases at V and 3 bases at J, with 27 bases between. This CDR3 has 19 residues. Germline V gene lookup returns CDR1 SGHVS and CDR2 FQNEAQ. This CDR3 is CASSPIFWSGESGTDTQYF. The CDR3 DNA follows: TGTGCCAGCAGCCCGATTTTTTGGTCAGGGGAGAGCGGAACAGATACGCAGTATTTT.

This clone came up many times. The chain recombines TRBV30 with TRBJ1-4, with 9 bases identical to TRBD1. The ends lost 3 bases at V and 0 bases at J; junction bases unmatched: 11. CDR1 is GTSNPN, CDR2 SVGIG, per germline (reference sequence). The CDR3 spans 18 residues. CDR3 protein: CAWSKTGGEIATNEKLFF. CDR3 bases: TGTGCCTGGAGCAAAACAGGGGGCGAAATAGCAACTAATGAAAAACTGTTTTTT.

The V call is TRBV18, the J call TRBJ2-1; TRBD2 matches 7 bases. Germline V gene sequence: CDR1 KGHSH, CDR2 LQKENI. With V trimmed by 1 base and J by 8 bases, 11 bases remained unmatched. The CDR3 has 16 residues. CDR3 in DNA: TGTGCCAGCTCACCACGAGGCGGGAGAGGGTTCGATGAGCAGTTCTTC. Its translation is CASSPRGGRGFDEQFF.

The gene calls are TRBV5-1 and TRBJ1-6; 8 bases match TRBD1. Germline CDR1 SGHRS, CDR2 YFSETQ. Trimming cost V 5 bases and J 9 bases; bases outside gene matches: 13. There are 16 residues in the CDR3. CDR3 nucleotides: TGCGCCAGCAGTGGGACAGGAAACACTGATGGTTCACCCCTCCACTTT. Amino acids: CASSGTGNTDGSPLHF.

The chain links TRBV27 to TRBJ1-2, with 8 bases lining up with TRBD1. CDR1 MNHEY and CDR2 SMNVEV come from the germline V gene (reference sequence). V shed 5 bases and J 7 bases; nucleotides not matched to a gene: 3. The CDR3 runs to 12 residues. CDR3 residues: CASSDRGVGYTF. In nucleotides, the CDR3 is TGTGCCAGCAGTGACAGGGGAGTTGGCTACACCTTC.

The chain couples TRBV7-6 to TRBJ2-3; 7 nucleotides agree with TRBD2. Germline trimming cut 6 bases from V and 3 bases from J; bases unmatched to any gene: 3. The CDR3 is 13 residues long. Germline V lookup: CDR1 SGHVS, CDR2 FNYEAQ. As DNA, the CDR3 is TGTGCCAGCAGGGCGGGAGAAACAGATACGCAGTATTTT. It is translated as CASRAGETDTQYF.

This clone was counted once. This chain connects TRBV5-4 to TRBJ2-2; no reliable D call. Germline CDR1 SGHNT, CDR2 YYREEE (reference sequence). The CDR3 runs to 15 residues. V lost 0 bases and J 5 bases, leaving 11 bases between the germline ends. DNA for the CDR3: TGTGCCAGCAGCTTGGCTACTAAGCCTACCGGGGAGCTGTTTTTT. Translating it yields CASSLATKPTGELFF.

J is TRBJ2-6 and V is TRBV5-1; tentative D call: TRBD1 (5 bases). The V and J ends lost 0 bases and 4 bases respectively, with 8 bases between them. Germline CDR1 and CDR2: SGHRS and YFSETQ. The CDR3 has 15 amino acids. CDR3 amino acids: CASSLGQSGANVLTF. Written as DNA, the CDR3 is TGCGCCAGCAGCTTGGGACAGTCCGGGGCCAACGTCCTGACTTTC.

In this sample, this clone turned up once. The V and J genes are TRBV14 and TRBJ2-2; 10 positions agree with TRBD2. In germline, CDR1 is SGHDN, CDR2 FVKESK. The CDR3 has 17 residues. The V segment lost 2 bases and the J segment 5 bases; nucleotides outside the gene matches: 8. The CDR3 protein is CASSQSPSGSLTGELFF. The CDR3 nucleotides read TGTGCCAGCAGCCAATCGCCTAGCGGGAGTCTTACCGGGGAGCTGTTTTTT.

V gene TRBV7-6 combines with J gene TRBJ1-1; perhaps TRBD1 as D (6 bases). The V end was cut by 1 base, the J end by 3 bases, with 15 bases between. The germline V gene has CDR1 SGHVS and CDR2 FNYEAQ. The CDR3 length is 16 residues. CDR3 sequence: CASSLVVRGWYTEAFF. DNA of the CDR3: TGTGCCAGCAGCTTAGTGGTCAGGGGCTGGTACACTGAAGCTTTCTTT.

The chain carries TRBV19 and TRBJ1-5, with a tentative D call TRBD1 (5 bases). This CDR3 is 17 amino acids long. CDR1 LNHDA and CDR2 SQIVND come from the germline V gene (reference sequence). Trimming cost V 0 bases and J 7 bases, with 19 bases left between them. The CDR3 is CASSIEVARGGGQPQHF. The CDR3 DNA sequence: TGTGCCAGTAGTATAGAGGTCGCGAGGGGCGGGGGACAGCCCCAGCATTTT.

On this clone: This CDR3 is also generated by other DNA sequences in the sample. The CDR3 DNA is TGCGCCAGCAGCTTGGAGGACAGGGATGAAAAACTGTTTTTT. Protein sequence: CASSLEDRDEKLFF. The J gene is TRBJ1-4, the V gene TRBV5-1; TRBD1 matches at 8 bases. V shed 0 bases, J shed 6 bases, and the junction held 1 base outside the gene matches. This CDR3 has 14 amino acids. Germline values: CDR1 SGHRS, CDR2 YFSETQ.

The chain has TRBV28 and TRBJ2-1; weak D call: TRBD1 (5 bases). The CDR3 runs 12 residues. Germline V CDR1 and CDR2: MDHEN, SYDVKM. V lost 2 bases and J 13 bases, leaving 12 bases between the germline ends. CDR3 in amino acids: CASSLGWGHQFF. For the CDR3, the DNA is TGTGCCAGCAGTTTAGGGTGGGGCCACCAGTTCTTC.

V gene TRBV5-1 combines with J gene TRBJ2-2, with 11 bases that match TRBD2. The CDR3 is 17 amino acids. Germline assignment: CDR1 SGHRS and CDR2 YFSETQ. The V segment lost 0 bases and the J segment 6 bases; nucleotides outside the gene matches: 7. CDR3 coding DNA: TGCGCCAGCAGCTTGGGACTAGCGGGACTTCAGGCCGGGGAGCTGTTTTTT. This sequence encodes CASSLGLAGLQAGELFF.

The chain is built from TRBV29-1 and TRBJ2-1; 7 bases are shared with TRBD2. The CDR3 totals 16 residues. CDR1 and CDR2 (germline): SQVTM, ANQGSEA. Trimming cost V 3 bases and J 5 bases; bases outside gene matches: 13. The CDR3 region has the DNA TGCAGCGTTGACCGACTTTTGCGGGAGCCTAACAATGAGCAGTTCTTC. This codes for CSVDRLLREPNNEQFF.